These T cell receptor beta chains were read from a single sample in a study of post-analysis software for immune sequencing data. TCRdb ran MiXCR on the PCR reads and lists one entry per CDR3 protein. The repertoire holds about 400,000 distinct CDR3 sequences, with less than 40% as singletons. Source material: blood. These receptors all stem from a girl aged 10 to 17 with multiple sclerosis. CDR3s include the opening cysteine and the closing phenylalanine or tryptophan. D genes are given only for firm matches. Clone size is shown for a subset of rows, as once, few, many or a class of expanded clone.

>-|-|TRBV11-1|TRBJ1-2
TGTGCCAGCAGCCAGGTCCCTGTATACGGCTACACCTTC
CASSQVPVYGYTF
>TRBD2|-|TRBV12-3/TRBV12-4|TRBJ2-7
TGTGCCAGCAGTTTATCGGGGGGGCACTACGAGCAGTACTTC
CASSLSGGHYEQYF
>TRBD2|-|TRBV12-3/TRBV12-4|TRBJ2-5
TGTGCCAGCAGACTCAACGGACTAGCGGGGGAGACCCAGTACTTC
CASRLNGLAGETQYF
>-|few|TRBV29-1|TRBJ1-2
TGCAGCGTTGAAGTCGGTTACGTGGAGCCTTCTAACTATGGCTACACCTTC
CSVEVGYVEPSNYGYTF
>TRBD1|few|TRBV6-5|TRBJ2-1
TGTGCCAGTGGACGGACAGGGGTTTGGAATGAGCAGTTCTTC
CASGRTGVWNEQFF
>-|few|TRBV15|TRBJ2-1
TGTGCCACCAGCAGTTGGGGGAGTGAGGGTGAGCAGTTCTTC
CATSSWGSEGEQFF
>-|few|TRBV11-2|TRBJ2-5
TGTGCCAGCAGCTTAAGTGGACAGTACCAAGAGACCCAGTACTTC
CASSLSGQYQETQYF
>-|-|TRBV5-1|TRBJ1-2
TGCGCCAGCAGCCGGGAGACAGTTTCGTATGGCTACACCTTC
CASSRETVSYGYTF
>-|-|TRBV9|TRBJ1-2
TGTGCCAGCAGCGTAGCAACGGGTCTGGCAGGACTTTATGGCTACACCTTC
CASSVATGLAGLYGYTF
>-|few|TRBV12-3/TRBV12-4|TRBJ1-5
TGTGCCAGCACCTTGACTAGCAATCAGCCCCAGCATTTT
CASTLTSNQPQHF
>-|-|TRBV15|TRBJ1-5
TGTGCCACCAGCAGGTTCGGGAAGGGGCTCAGCAATCAGCCCCAGCATTTT
CATSRFGKGLSNQPQHF
>-|-|TRBV9|TRBJ2-7
TGTACCAGCAGCGTAGGGGTTCGGGACGGCTACGAGCAGTACTTC
CTSSVGVRDGYEQYF
>-|few|TRBV29-1|TRBJ2-7
TGCAGCGTTGAAGATCCGGGGGAAGGCTACGAGCAGTACTTC
CSVEDPGEGYEQYF
>-|-|TRBV19|TRBJ2-7
TGTGCCAGTAGTCCCGGGACATTCTACGAGCAGTACTTC
CASSPGTFYEQYF
>-|-|TRBV20-1|TRBJ2-7
TGCAGTGCTGGTCGGGAGCCTTCCTACGAGCAGTACTTC
CSAGREPSYEQYF
>TRBD1|few|TRBV7-9|TRBJ2-5
TGTGCCACTAACCTACAGGGGGCCCTAGAGACCCAGTACTTC
CATNLQGALETQYF
>TRBD1|-|TRBV6-6|TRBJ1-5
TGTGCCAGCAGGAGGGGACAGGGCGGTCAGCCCCAGCATTTT
CASRRGQGGQPQHF
>-|-|TRBV6-6|TRBJ2-1
TGTGCCAGCAGTTCGCGCCTCGAGAGGGACAATGAGCAGTTCTTC
CASSSRLERDNEQFF
>TRBD2|-|TRBV20-1|TRBJ2-5
TGCAGTGCTAGAGATCCGGCCGGGGGGGAGACCCAGTACTTC
CSARDPAGGETQYF
>-|few|TRBV4-1|TRBJ1-4
TGCGCCAGCAGCCAAGTTGGAGGCGCAACTAATGAAAAACTGTTTTTT
CASSQVGGATNEKLFF
>-|-|TRBV4-3|TRBJ2-2
TGCGCCAGCAGCCATTGGTGGGGTTCACCCGGGGAGCTGTTTTTT
CASSHWWGSPGELFF
>-|-|TRBV7-2|TRBJ1-5
TGTGCCAGCAGCTTTAAGTTTCCGGGGCCCCAGCATTTT
CASSFKFPGPQHF
>-|-|TRBV5-1|TRBJ2-2
TGCGCCAGCAGCTTGGCCGAGTATGGGACCGGGGAGCTGTTTTTT
CASSLAEYGTGELFF
>TRBD1|-|TRBV7-2|TRBJ1-5
TGTGCCAGCAGCACCGGACAGGGGGCCGGTCAGCCCCAGCATTTT
CASSTGQGAGQPQHF
>-|-|TRBV28|TRBJ1-2
TGTGCCAGCAGTAACACTATCCGAAACGGTGGCTACACCTTC
CASSNTIRNGGYTF
>-|few|TRBV5-1|TRBJ2-5
TGCGCCAGCAGTCTGGTAGCGGCGTACCAAGAGACCCAGTACTTC
CASSLVAAYQETQYF
>TRBD2|few|TRBV4-1|TRBJ2-1
TGCGCCAGCAGCCCCCTTGAGCGGGGGAGCTCCTACAATGAGCAGTTCTTC
CASSPLERGSSYNEQFF
>-|-|TRBV25-1|TRBJ1-6
TGTGCCAGCAGTGCAACGGAGAATTCACCCCTCCACTTT
CASSATENSPLHF
>-|-|TRBV6-6|TRBJ2-5
TGTGCCAGCAGCCAATCCCAAGAGACCCAGTACTTC
CASSQSQETQYF
>-|-|TRBV5-1|TRBJ1-4
TGCGCCAGCAGCTTGGATGGGGGTGGCGAAAAACTGTTTTTT
CASSLDGGGEKLFF
>-|-|TRBV9|TRBJ2-2
TGTGCCAGCAGCACCCGACAGACCACCGGGGAGCGGTTTTTT
CASSTRQTTGERFF
>-|few|TRBV9|TRBJ2-3
TGTGCCAGCAGCGTAGGGCTCTCATCTAGCACAGATACGCAGTATTTT
CASSVGLSSSTDTQYF
>-|few|TRBV28|TRBJ2-2
TGTGCCAGCAGTTTACCGGTAGCGAACACCGGGGAGCTGTTTTTT
CASSLPVANTGELFF
>-|-|TRBV29-1|TRBJ1-2
TGCAGCGTTGAAGAACCTAGATGGGGGGCGCAGAGCTATGGCTACACCTTC
CSVEEPRWGAQSYGYTF
>-|few|TRBV24-1|TRBJ2-7
TGTGCCACCAAGTCGGACGAGCAGTACTTC
CATKSDEQYF
>-|-|TRBV15|TRBJ2-7
TGTGCCACCAGCCGTGGGTTCGAGCAGTACTTC
CATSRGFEQYF
>-|few|TRBV6-2/TRBV6-3|TRBJ2-1
TGTGCCAGCAGTTACAGGCAGCCCTTTTACAATGAGCAGTTCTTC
CASSYRQPFYNEQFF
>-|few|TRBV25-1|TRBJ1-2
TGTGCCAGCAGGGACCACCGACGAATGGGTGGCTACACCTTC
CASRDHRRMGGYTF
>-|-|TRBV12-3/TRBV12-4|TRBJ1-1
TGTGCCAGCAGTTTCCTCCCCGACACTGAAGCTTTCTTT
CASSFLPDTEAFF
>-|-|TRBV29-1|TRBJ2-1
TGCAGCGTTGAAGGCGCAGGGTTTTTTTACAATGAGCAGTTCTTC
CSVEGAGFFYNEQFF